This T cell receptor beta chain came from a study of T-cell reconstitution after alpha-beta-depleted transplantation in children. The V gene lost 6 bases and the J gene lost 3 bases, with 14 bases spanning the gap. CDR3 length equals 14 residues. During its preparation, the TCRbeta library received unique molecular identifiers. Each CDR3 protein is one row after TCRdb ran MiXCR on the PCR reads. The sample carries 200,000 to 250,000 distinct CDR3 sequences, around 9.5% recorded once. The rearrangement joins TRBV12-3 or TRBV12-4 to TRBJ1-1; D not resolved. The sample in question was PBMCs from the stem cell graft donor, obtained from the stem cell graft. This TCR derives from a human donor who donated a stem cell graft to a child with acute lymphoblastic leukemia. The CDR3 sequence is CASSSLGTDTEAFF. DNA of the CDR3: TGTGCCAGCAGCTCCCTCGGAACCGACACTGAAGCTTTCTTT.